This T cell receptor (beta chain) was identified in a study of neurological immune-mediated disorders. The cDNA came from 5'RACE with 10-nucleotide random UMIs. A single record per CDR3 protein comes from TCRdb applying MiXCR to the 5' RACE reads. The sample records more than 75,000 distinct CDR3 sequences, 5% to 5.5% being singletons. Input material: PBMCs. This clonotype was obtained from a woman in her thirties with multiple sclerosis.

The CDR3 region is CASSLTSDEQFF. The CDR3 DNA sequence: TGTGCCAGCAGCCTGACCTCGGATGAGCAGTTCTTC. V and J are TRBV4-2 and TRBJ2-1, with D uncertain. The CDR3 is 12 residues long. Germline CDR1 LGHNA, CDR2 YNFKEQ. Trimming stripped 4 bases from V and 8 bases from J, with 9 bases between.